This is a list of T cell receptor beta chains from one sample in a study of Ad26.COV2.S vaccination and SARS-CoV-2 variants. Clones were sequenced by immunoSEQ multiplex PCR, and TCRdb holds only the in-frame ones, with some missing. This sample carries over 110,000 clones, roughly 85% of them seen once, and the ten largest clones take about 5%. This specimen was peripheral blood, taken after recovery from COVID-19. The receptors come from a human donor who had recovered from COVID-19. The CDR3 runs from the conserved cysteine through the conserved F or W. The D gene is left open where the match is weak. Some rows have no size entry. The others give once, few or many, or a class for an expanded clone.

size | J | length | V | D | CDR3 | DNA
- | TRBJ1-1 | 14 | TRBV6-5 | TRBD1 | CASSYSGGLTEAFF | TGTGCCAGCAGTTACTCAGGGGGCCTCACTGAAGCTTTCTTT
- | TRBJ2-5 | 12 | TRBV13 | - | CASSFLQETQYF | TGTGCCAGCAGTTTTCTCCAAGAGACCCAGTACTTC
- | TRBJ2-5 | 15 | TRBV5-5 | TRBD2 | CASSLVGGEGETQYF | TGTGCCAGCAGCTTGGTTGGAGGGGAGGGAGAGACCCAGTACTTC
- | TRBJ2-2 | 15 | TRBV7-8 | - | CASSPLGGNTGELFF | TGTGCCAGCAGCCCGCTTGGGGGAAACACCGGGGAGCTGTTTTTT
- | TRBJ2-1 | 15 | TRBV9 | TRBD1 | CASSGDRGRYNEQFF | TGTGCCAGCAGCGGGGACAGGGGGCGTTACAATGAGCAGTTCTTC
- | TRBJ1-5 | 13 | TRBV4-3 | - | CASSQDGHQPQHF | TGCGCCAGCAGCCAAGATGGGCATCAGCCCCAGCATTTT
- | TRBJ2-7 | 13 | TRBV24-1 | - | CATSEGTYSEQYF | TGTGCCACCAGTGAGGGGACGTATTCCGAGCAGTACTTC
- | TRBJ2-2 | 13 | TRBV7-9 | - | CASSNRVTGELFF | TGTGCCAGCAGTAACAGGGTAACCGGGGAGCTGTTTTTT
- | TRBJ1-2 | 16 | TRBV7-2 | - | CASIKRPEGPNYGYTF | TGTGCCAGCATCAAAAGACCCGAGGGGCCAAACTATGGCTACACCTTC
- | TRBJ1-1 | 14 | TRBV28 | TRBD1 | CASSSGTGFSEAFF | TGTGCCAGCAGTTCCGGGACAGGGTTCTCTGAAGCTTTCTTT
- | TRBJ2-7 | 14 | TRBV5-8 | - | CASSGYWSSYEQYF | TGTGCCAGCAGCGGCTATTGGAGCTCCTACGAGCAGTACTTC
- | TRBJ2-1 | 12 | TRBV4-3 | - | CASSQGSVGPFF | TGCGCCAGCAGCCAAGGTTCGGTGGGCCCGTTCTTC
- | TRBJ1-4 | 17 | TRBV30 | - | CAWSGGVTAATNEKLFF | TGTGCCTGGAGTGGGGGGGTAACGGCTGCAACTAATGAAAAACTGTTTTTT
few | TRBJ1-6 | 12 | TRBV6-6 | - | CASRTANSPLHF | TGTGCCAGCAGGACGGCAAATTCACCCCTCCACTTT
- | TRBJ2-3 | 18 | TRBV14 | TRBD1 | CASSLNLLRDRVTDTQYF | TGTGCCAGCAGCCTAAACTTACTCCGGGACAGGGTTACAGATACGCAGTATTTT
- | TRBJ2-1 | 15 | TRBV12-5 | TRBD2 | CASGLGTSFYNEQFF | TGTGCTAGTGGTTTGGGGACTAGCTTCTACAATGAGCAGTTCTTC